This T cell receptor (beta chain) was captured in a study of control samples from healthy donors and cancer patients (dated by TCRdb to 2020 to 2022). Comment on this clone: Its antigen is not yet known. No much larger clone exists at a distance of one base, and base qualities are not known.

Inclusive of the bounding cysteine and phenylalanine, the CDR3 is 13 residues long. The entry retains the CDR3 DNA only, 39 bases that are in frame from base 1. Trimming leaves V shorter by 7 bases and J shorter by 5 bases, with the junction holding 6 bases beyond the gene matches. The method behind the library was the immunoSEQ multiplex PCR assay. TCRdb re-hosts the immuneACCESS table, in-frame sequences only. Its copies lack some clones; in the studies checked, an unresolved V gene accounts for under half of them, and the cause for the rest is not known. Within this sample are roughly 100,000 clones, with 92% of them counted one time only. In total, the top ten clones hold 2.5% of the sample.

Sequencing was carried out using blood. The sequence links TRBV12-3 or TRBV12-4 to TRBJ1-1; 8 bases in the middle match TRBD1. This TCR was recovered from a woman aged 18 to 35 in good health. The CDR3 is CASNDRGNTEAFF. The DNA sequence is as follows: TGTGCCAGCAATGACAGGGGAAATACTGAAGCTTTCTTT.